This T cell receptor beta chain was profiled in a study of shared clonotypes between healthy human individuals. Original processing methods: With immunoSEQ giving junction-only sequences and no quality scores, filtering differed. Generated by immunoSEQ multiplex PCR, the TCRdb table keeps only in-frame clones and is missing some. The V and J calls and clone size are taken from that table; D and trimming were inferred from the DNA. The table has roughly 500,000 clones, around four fifths seen once. In its sample, this clone was seen a few times. This CDR3 is 17 amino acids long. From germline, CDR1 is LNHDA and CDR2 SQIVND (reference sequence). V was shortened by 7 bases and J by 4 bases, with 22 bases between the two germline ends.

The clonotype was recovered from a middle-aged woman in good health. Some clones in this sample may be carry-over from other donors' samples. The sequenced material came from PBMCs. The chain carries TRBV19 and TRBJ2-2, with D tentatively TRBD2 (6 bases). CDR3 sequence (DNA): TGTGCCAGTACCGGGACGGCGACTAGTTGGAGCACCGGGGAGCTGTTTTTT. The encoded protein is CASTGTATSWSTGELFF.